These 24 T cell receptor beta chains originate from one sample sequenced in a study of blood T cell repertoires in COVID-19. The protocol was immunoSEQ multiplex PCR, while the TCRdb copy is restricted to in-frame clones and leaves out a portion. The sample lists around 20,000 clones, 70% to 90% occurring once. Sequenced input: peripheral blood. All receptors come from a human donor with active COVID-19. The donor label of this sample is uncertain.

This clone occurred once. The gene calls are TRBV13 and TRBJ2-3, with 7 bases fitting TRBD2. The CDR3 length is 16 residues. V lost 6 bases, J lost 1 base, and 10 bases stayed unmatched. Germline CDR1 PRHDT, CDR2 FYEKMQ (reference sequence). DNA for the CDR3: TGTGCCAGCAGTCGGGGGGAGGGCCTTGGCACAGATACGCAGTATTTT. Its protein product is CASSRGEGLGTDTQYF.

The chain has TRBV6-5 and TRBJ2-7, with 8 nucleotides matching TRBD2. V shed 5 bases and J 3 bases; nucleotides not matched to a gene: 3. Germline V gene sequence: CDR1 MNHEY, CDR2 SVGAGI. The CDR3 loop spans 13 amino acids. This CDR3 is CASSSGRGYEQYF. In DNA, the CDR3 is TGTGCCAGCAGTAGCGGGAGAGGCTACGAGCAGTACTTC.

The chain combines TRBV28 with TRBJ2-7, with 8 bases that match TRBD2. V lost 3 bases, J lost 3 bases, and 7 bases stayed unmatched. This CDR3 region has 15 residues. CDR1 and CDR2 (germline): MDHEN, SYDVKM. The CDR3: CASSFAAGVRYEQYF. The CDR3 nucleotides are TGTGCCAGCAGTTTTGCAGCGGGAGTGCGCTACGAGCAGTACTTC.

The chain joins TRBV6-2 or TRBV6-3 to TRBJ2-1; 13 nucleotides line up with TRBD2. The CDR3 spans 15 residues. Germline CDR1 reads MNHEY; CDR2 reads SVGEGT. Unmatched junction bases numbered 2, after V lost 5 bases and J lost 4 bases. CDR3: CASSTGLAGYNEQFF. CDR3 bases: TGTGCCAGCAGTACGGGACTAGCGGGATACAATGAGCAGTTCTTC.

The chain has TRBV12-3 or TRBV12-4 and TRBJ2-1; a weak D match, TRBD1 (6 bases). The V and J ends lost 10 bases and 4 bases respectively, with 11 bases between them. The CDR3 extends over 12 amino acids. The CDR3 nucleotides read TGTGCCAACTCACAGGGATACAATGAGCAGTTCTTC. It specifies CANSQGYNEQFF.

The chain links TRBV29-1 to TRBJ2-6, with D maybe TRBD1 (5 bases). CDR3 length: 16 residues. Germline V gene lookup returns CDR1 SQVTM and CDR2 ANQGSEA. Between the trimmed V and J ends, which lost 5 bases and 1 base, there was a span of 15 bases. The CDR3, as DNA: TGCAGCGTTCTTGCAGGGCCCCCGTCTGGGGCCAACGTCCTGACTTTC. Residues: CSVLAGPPSGANVLTF.

The V gene is TRBV5-4, the J gene TRBJ2-5, with D perhaps TRBD1 (5 bases). The CDR3 is made up of 14 amino acids. V was trimmed by 2 bases and J by 1 base, leaving 9 bases between them. Germline V gene sequence: CDR1 SGHNT, CDR2 YYREEE (reference sequence). The DNA for the CDR3 is TGTGCCAGCAGCTTCGACCAGGGCCAAGAGACCCAGTACTTC. Amino acid sequence: CASSFDQGQETQYF.

The chain couples TRBV6-2 or TRBV6-3 to TRBJ2-7; TRBD2 is a possible D gene (6 bases). V gave up 4 bases and J gave up 7 bases, with 20 bases separating them. Germline V gene lookup returns CDR1 MNHEY and CDR2 SVGEGT. The CDR3 runs to 15 residues. The CDR3 reads CASSSGLPRIGEQYF. Written as DNA, the CDR3 is TGTGCCAGCAGTTCCGGACTACCTCGGATCGGGGAGCAGTACTTC.

The chain joins TRBV27 to TRBJ2-7; the match to TRBD2 covers 7 bases. The junction had 12 bases not matched to a gene; V was cut back by 4 bases and J by 3 bases. Germline values: CDR1 MNHEY, CDR2 SMNVEV (reference sequence). This CDR3 is 16 amino acids long. CDR3 in amino acids: CASSYVAGEVGYEQYF. The CDR3 nucleotides read TGTGCCAGCAGTTATGTGGCGGGAGAGGTGGGCTACGAGCAGTACTTC.

Only a few counts were recorded for this clone. This chain connects TRBV2 to TRBJ2-2, with TRBD1 as a possible D gene (5 bases). Trimming removed 3 bases at V and 4 bases at J, with 9 bases between. CDR1 is SNHLY, CDR2 FYNNEI, per germline. The CDR3 length is 14 residues. CDR3 nucleotide sequence: TGTGCCAGCAGTGACAGGGCCGGCACCGGGGAGCTGTTTTTT. It specifies CASSDRAGTGELFF.

J is TRBJ1-2 and V is TRBV5-1; D possibly corresponds to TRBD1 (6 bases). The germline V and J ends were trimmed by 1 base and 2 bases, with 15 bases remaining between them. Germline CDR1 SGHRS, CDR2 YFSETQ. The CDR3 is 16 residues long. CDR3 sequence: CASSLSTGRTNYGYTF. The CDR3 nucleotides are TGCGCCAGCAGCTTGTCGACAGGAAGGACGAACTATGGCTACACCTTC.

The V and J genes are TRBV5-5 and TRBJ2-4; 9 positions match TRBD1. This CDR3 has 18 amino acids. The germline V gene has CDR1 SGHKS and CDR2 YYEKEE (reference sequence). V shed 4 bases, J shed 3 bases, and the junction held 14 bases outside the gene matches. CDR3 nucleotides: TGTGCCAGCAGCCCGACCTGGACAGGGGAGGGGGGCAAAAACATTCAGTACTTC. Its protein is CASSPTWTGEGGKNIQYF.

V gene TRBV12-5 combines with J gene TRBJ1-3, with 9 bases fitting TRBD1. The germline gives CDR1 LGHNT, CDR2 FRNRAP. This CDR3 contains 16 residues. V was pared by 4 bases and J by 3 bases, with 7 bases of the junction left unmatched. CDR3 nucleotide sequence: TGTGCTAGTGGTTCCAGGACAGGGGTTGGTGGAAACACCATATATTTT. Amino acid sequence: CASGSRTGVGGNTIYF.

The rearrangement uses TRBV5-4 and TRBJ2-1, with TRBD1 identical over 7 bases. Unmatched junction bases numbered 5, after V lost 1 base and J lost 7 bases. The CDR3 sequence is 14 residues long. Germline V gives CDR1 SGHNT, CDR2 YYREEE (reference sequence). DNA for the CDR3: TGTGCCAGCAGCTTGCATACAGGGGAGAATGAGCAGTTCTTC. It codes for CASSLHTGENEQFF.

The V call is TRBV28, the J call TRBJ1-2; D ambiguous. The CDR3 has 14 residues. V dropped 3 bases and J dropped 5 bases, with 13 bases sitting between them. The germline V gene encodes CDR1 MDHEN and CDR2 SYDVKM. In DNA, the CDR3 is TGTGCCAGCAGTTTCGTGGAGCCCCCATATGGCTACACCTTC. Translation gives CASSFVEPPYGYTF.

V gene TRBV24-1 combines with J gene TRBJ2-3; 9 bases match TRBD1. The CDR3 extends over 18 amino acids. Losses at the gene ends were 4 bases for V and 2 bases for J; bases not matched to a gene: 12. Germline-derived CDR1 and CDR2 are KGHDR and SFDVKD. The CDR3 region is CATSETYRGLRDTDTQYF. The CDR3 DNA follows: TGTGCCACCAGTGAAACATACAGGGGGCTGCGGGACACAGATACGCAGTATTTT.

The chain links TRBV5-1 to TRBJ2-7; 13 bases line up with TRBD2. Germline lookup yields CDR1 SGHRS and CDR2 YFSETQ. The CDR3 extends over 18 amino acids. Trimming took 3 bases from V and 6 from J; bases not matched to a gene: 15. The CDR3 here is CASSSKADSGLAGPEQYF. Here the CDR3 DNA reads TGCGCCAGCAGCTCCAAAGCAGATTCGGGACTAGCGGGACCCGAGCAGTACTTC.

The chain has TRBV14 and TRBJ2-3, with D uncertain. V lost 2 bases and J lost 4, with 16 bases in between. There are 16 residues in the CDR3. Germline CDR1 reads SGHDN; CDR2 reads FVKESK. The CDR3 loop is CASSQTRNGASDTQYF. Here the CDR3 DNA reads TGTGCCAGCAGCCAAACTCGTAATGGTGCCTCAGATACGCAGTATTTT.

The chain recombines TRBV28 with TRBJ1-5; D call uncertain. V was clipped by 9 bases and J by 0 bases, with 9 bases between them. Per the germline V gene, CDR1 is MDHEN and CDR2 is SYDVKM. The CDR3 contains 13 residues. The CDR3 DNA reads TGTGCCAGTTGGGCCGATAGCAATCAGCCCCAGCATTTT. This gives the protein CASWADSNQPQHF.

This chain connects TRBV24-1 to TRBJ1-2; possible D gene TRBD1, 6 bases. Trimming shortened V by 9 bases and J by 4 bases, and 11 bases separated the two germline ends. Per germline, CDR1 KGHDR and CDR2 SFDVKD. CDR3 length: 12 residues. This chain's CDR3 is CATPGGIYGYTF. For the CDR3, the DNA is TGTGCCACCCCTGGGGGCATCTATGGCTACACCTTC.

This sequence joins TRBV29-1 and TRBJ2-7, with TRBD1 identical over 7 bases. Germline CDR1 is SQVTM and CDR2 is ANQGSEA. V shed 5 bases, J shed 2 bases, and the junction held 6 bases outside the gene matches. CDR3 length: 13 residues. The CDR3 region has the DNA TGCAGCGTTACTGGGACAGTTCCCTACGAGCAGTACTTC. This sequence encodes CSVTGTVPYEQYF.

The V and J genes are TRBV9 and TRBJ2-3; TRBD2 might be the D (5 bases). CDR3 length: 13 residues. V lost 7 bases and J 3 bases, leaving 12 bases between the germline ends. Germline values: CDR1 SGDLS, CDR2 YYNGEE. The CDR3 spells CASRIEGTDTQYF. The DNA for the CDR3 is TGTGCCAGCCGGATCGAGGGTACAGATACGCAGTATTTT.

The CDR3 reads CASSFGDREKLFF. CDR3 in DNA: TGTGCCAGCAGTTTTGGGGACAGGGAAAAACTGTTTTTT. The rearrangement joins TRBV27 to TRBJ1-4; 8 positions agree with TRBD1. Trimming took 3 bases from V and 8 from J; bases not matched to a gene: 2. This CDR3 is 13 amino acids long. Germline CDR1 and CDR2: MNHEY and SMNVEV (reference sequence).

The chain couples TRBV3-1 (or the pseudogene TRBV3-2) to TRBJ2-2; 7 bases match TRBD1. Germline V CDR1 and CDR2: LGHDT, YNNKEL (reference sequence). CDR3 length: 15 amino acids. V gave up 4 bases and J gave up 0 bases; unmatched junction bases: 2. The CDR3 nucleotides are TGTGCCAGCAGCCTCGGGACAGCGAACACCGGGGAGCTGTTTTTT. It translates to CASSLGTANTGELFF.